This T cell receptor (beta chain) is drawn from a study of cytomegalovirus exposure and HLA in healthy donors. About the research overall: The roughly 130 validation repertoires used the same platform as the roughly 720 first-cohort repertoires (as reported by a later analysis).

Repertoires were generated with immunoSEQ multiplex PCR, while TCRdb's copy carries only in-frame clones and drops some. The repertoire consists of 130,000 or so clones, with around 92% occurring once and the leading ten covering around 3.5%. Germline V lookup: CDR1 SEHNR, CDR2 FQNEAQ (reference sequence). CDR3 length: 16 amino acids. The V segment lost 2 bases and the J segment 0 bases; nucleotides outside the gene matches: 1. With regard to this clone: The antigen remains unidentified.

Regarding the study as a whole: As confirmed in vitro, three CMV-associated chains were specific for CMV antigens. According to a later analysis, TCR clusters from the first cohort tended to co-occur in the approximately 120 validation repertoires.

V is TRBV7-9 and J is TRBJ2-1, with 10 bases fitting TRBD1. The sequence came from a man aged 25-40 years in good health and CMV-seronegative. The sequenced material came from PBMCs. The CDR3 nucleotides are TGTGCCAGCAGCTTATGGACAGGGGGCTCCTACAATGAGCAGTTCTTC. Its protein product is CASSLWTGGSYNEQFF. The full variable domain, with the rest looked up from reference TRBV7-9 and TRBJ2-1, is DTGVSQNPRHKITKRGQNVTFRCDPISEHNRLYWYRQTLGQGPEFLTYFQNEAQLEKSRLLSDRFSAERPKGSFSTLEIQRTEQGDSAMYLCASSLWTGGSYNEQFFGPGTRLTVL.